The clone carrying this T cell receptor beta chain showed up many times. In TCRdb, the RT-PCR reads were re-called with MiXCR into one record per CDR3 protein. The sample consists of 650,000 to 800,000 distinct CDR3 sequences, 12% to 15% of them appearing once. CDR3 length: 11 amino acids. CDR1 and CDR2 from the germline V gene are MNHNY and SVGAGI (reference sequence). V lost 6 bases and J 13 bases, leaving 15 bases between the germline ends. The receptor comes from a female donor in good health, serving as a healthy control. The chain has TRBV6-6 and TRBJ2-5; possible D gene TRBD1, 6 bases. Input material: memory CD4+ T cells from blood. The CDR3 nucleotides are TGTGCCAGCAGGGGTGACAGGCGGGTGTACTTC. Protein: CASRGDRRVYF.